This T cell receptor beta chain was recorded in a study of T cell responses to AZD1222 COVID-19 vaccine. The protocol was immunoSEQ multiplex PCR, while the TCRdb copy is restricted to in-frame clones and leaves out a portion. The sample lists approximately 120,000 clones; more than 70% were seen once. With 8 bases removed from V and 3 bases from J, the gap between germline ends came to 9 bases. This CDR3 region has 12 residues. Sequences were derived from peripheral blood, sampled on day 0 of AZD1222 vaccination. The chain is built from TRBV12-3 or TRBV12-4 and TRBJ2-3; D remains ambiguous. This receptor was obtained from an adult in good health. CDR3 DNA sequence: TGTGCCAGCTGCTTCATAACAGATACGCAGTATTTT. It specifies CASCFITDTQYF.